What follows is one T cell receptor beta chain and its context. What it recognizes is unknown. TCRdb keeps only in-frame clones here, not all; method: immunoSEQ multiplex PCR. This sample yields 100,000 to 110,000 clones, of which approximately 94% are seen a single time; over 1% belongs to the top ten. This entry is derived from a study of siplizumab effects on memory and regulatory T cells. Study-wide results and limits: Alloreactive sequences from unstimulated CD4+ memory cells fell significantly with siplizumab.

Germline assignment: CDR1 SGHKS and CDR2 YYEKEE (reference sequence). The germline V and J ends were trimmed by 4 bases and 4 bases, with 12 bases remaining between them. The length of the CDR3 is 14 residues. This TCR came from a human donor in good health. Sequencing was done on a sample of non-Treg CD4+ T cells sorted from blood. The chain links TRBV5-5 to TRBJ2-1; D is undetermined. The CDR3 DNA is TGTGCCAGCAGCGGGGTGATCGGGTACAATGAGCAGTTCTTC. Protein: CASSGVIGYNEQFF.